Each of the 22 T cell receptor beta chains below was sequenced from the same sample in a study of T cell changes during pregnancy in multiple sclerosis. Profiling relied on immunoSEQ multiplex PCR, and the TCRdb table lists in-frame clones only, not all of them. The sample holds around 74,000 clones, approximately 86% seen once. The specimen was peripheral blood, collected before pregnancy. The receptors derive from a female donor with multiple sclerosis, enrolled in a pregnancy study.

This chain joins TRBV7-9 and TRBJ1-1; TRBD1 matches at 10 bases. Trimming took 4 bases from V and 6 from J; bases not matched to a gene: 5. The CDR3 loop spans 14 amino acids. From germline, CDR1 is SEHNR and CDR2 FQNEAQ (reference sequence). For the CDR3, the DNA is TGTGCCAGCAGCTCCGGGACAGGGGTCCCTGAAGCTTTCTTT. Protein: CASSSGTGVPEAFF.

This clone was observed at least ten times. The chain recombines TRBV19 with TRBJ1-2; TRBD1 agrees at 7 bases. With 5 bases clipped from V and 4 bases from J, the junction kept 10 bases outside the gene matches. Germline loops: CDR1 LNHDA, CDR2 SQIVND (reference sequence). The CDR3 has 15 residues. In DNA form, the CDR3 reads TGTGCCAGTAGTGACCCTAGGGGGCTAGGCTATGGCTACACCTTC. Translated, it gives CASSDPRGLGYGYTF.

CDR3 region: CASSSSTGGTMAFF. The CDR3 nucleotides are TGTGCCAGCAGCTCCTCGACAGGGGGCACGATGGCTTTCTTT. The rearrangement uses TRBV7-8 and TRBJ1-1, with 10 nucleotides matching TRBD1. The CDR3 totals 14 residues. The V gene's germline CDR1 is SGHVS and CDR2 FQNEAQ. Trimming took 4 bases from V and 11 from J; bases not matched to a gene: 10.

V usage is TRBV14 and J usage is TRBJ1-4; the D gene is possibly TRBD1 (5 bases). The germline V gene has CDR1 SGHDN and CDR2 FVKESK. This CDR3 has 15 residues. V lost 4 bases, J lost 6 bases, and 15 bases lay in between. CDR3 in amino acids: CASSLLRANDEKLFF. CDR3 sequence (DNA): TGTGCCAGCAGCCTTCTCAGGGCCAACGATGAAAAACTGTTTTTT.

The rearrangement uses TRBV18 and TRBJ1-5, with 11 bases matching TRBD1. In germline, CDR1 is KGHSH, CDR2 LQKENI. V lost 6 bases, J lost 2 bases, and 12 bases stayed unmatched. The CDR3 sequence is 18 residues long. The CDR3 bases are TGTGCCAGCTCCTCGGGACAGGGGGGAATTAGTGGCAATCAGCCCCAGCATTTT. Protein sequence: CASSSGQGGISGNQPQHF.

The chain carries TRBV28 and TRBJ2-7, with D possibly matching TRBD2 (5 bases). The CDR3 consists of 12 residues. Germline V CDR1 and CDR2: MDHEN, SYDVKM. Trimming removed 9 bases at V and 3 bases at J, with 12 bases between. CDR3 coding DNA: TGTGCCAGTCGTAGAGGGAACTACGAGCAGTACTTC. This encodes CASRRGNYEQYF.

This clone was counted a few times. J is TRBJ1-5 and V is TRBV30, with 7 bases identical to TRBD1. The CDR3 sequence is 13 residues long. V was pared by 5 bases and J by 6 bases, with 7 bases of the junction left unmatched. CDR1 and CDR2 (germline): GTSNPN, SVGIG (reference sequence). The CDR3 bases are TGTGCCTGGCAGGGGGATATTAGTCAGCCCCAGCATTTT. Translation: CAWQGDISQPQHF.

The chain is built from TRBV4-2 and TRBJ1-5, with 8 bases fitting TRBD1. V dropped 0 bases and J dropped 2; count of bases not matched to a gene: 3. The length of the CDR3 is 16 residues. Germline-derived CDR1 and CDR2 are LGHNA and YNFKEQ. The CDR3 loop is CASSQDLGQGNQPQHF. CDR3 in DNA: TGTGCCAGCAGCCAAGATTTGGGACAGGGCAATCAGCCCCAGCATTTT.

The chain uses TRBV19 and TRBJ1-5, with 7 nucleotides matching TRBD1. The CDR3 consists of 13 residues. J lost 1 base, V lost 8 bases, and 2 bases had no gene match. Per the germline V gene, CDR1 is LNHDA and CDR2 is SQIVND (reference sequence). CDR3 amino acids: CASLQGSNQPQHF. The CDR3 nucleotides are TGTGCCAGTCTACAGGGGAGCAATCAGCCCCAGCATTTT.

This clone came up once. This chain links TRBV6-5 with TRBJ2-3; 7 bases agree with TRBD1. CDR3 length equals 16 residues. Trimming cost V 2 bases and J 1 base; bases outside gene matches: 6. The germline CDR1 and CDR2 sequences are MNHEY and SVGAGI. CDR3 sequence reads: CASSYPTGTGTDTQYF. In DNA, the CDR3 is TGTGCCAGCAGTTACCCGACCGGGACAGGCACAGATACGCAGTATTTT.

The chain combines TRBV4-2 with TRBJ2-2; a weak D match, TRBD2 (6 bases). CDR1 is LGHNA and CDR2 is YNFKEQ in the germline V gene. The V end lost 0 bases, the J end lost 4 bases, and 15 bases lay between the germline ends. This CDR3 has 17 residues. The CDR3 spells CASSQDGREQPTGELFF. CDR3 nucleotides: TGTGCCAGCAGCCAAGACGGGCGGGAACAGCCCACCGGGGAGCTGTTTTTT.

The J gene is TRBJ1-1, the V gene TRBV7-6, with 11 bases matching TRBD1. Germline V gene sequence: CDR1 SGHVS, CDR2 FNYEAQ. With 2 bases clipped from V and 1 base from J, the junction kept 12 bases outside the gene matches. This CDR3 is built from 19 residues. CDR3 in amino acids: CASSLIGSGTGGWNTEAFF. CDR3 nucleotide sequence: TGTGCCAGCAGCTTAATAGGCTCCGGGACAGGGGGTTGGAACACTGAAGCTTTCTTT.

In this sample, this clone turned up once. The CDR3 DNA reads as TGTGCCAGCAGTGTGTACTGGGGAAACACCATATATTTT. Its protein product is CASSVYWGNTIYF. The rearrangement joins TRBV27 to TRBJ1-3; D gene ambiguous. Trimming cost V 5 bases and J 4 bases, with 9 bases left between them. In germline, CDR1 is MNHEY, CDR2 SMNVEV (reference sequence). This CDR3 contains 13 residues.

The chain couples TRBV19 to TRBJ1-2; 8 bases map to TRBD1. J lost 9 bases, V lost 6 bases, and 9 bases had no gene match. This CDR3 is built from 13 residues. The V gene's germline CDR1 is LNHDA and CDR2 SQIVND (reference sequence). CDR3 nucleotides: TGTGCCAGTAGCAGGGGGCTTGCTGATCGCTACACCTTC. Translating it yields CASSRGLADRYTF.

This rearrangement joins TRBV6-4 to TRBJ1-5; D is uncertain. The germline gives CDR1 MRHNA, CDR2 SNTAGT. The CDR3 runs 17 residues. The germline V and J ends were trimmed by 6 bases and 1 base, with 19 bases remaining between them. CDR3 sequence reads: CASRTPPGKESNQPQHF. Here the CDR3 DNA reads TGTGCCAGCAGGACCCCGCCGGGGAAGGAGAGCAATCAGCCCCAGCATTTT.

The chain carries TRBV5-1 and TRBJ1-2, with 9 bases aligning to TRBD1. V shed 4 bases and J 4 bases; nucleotides not matched to a gene: 5. The CDR3 runs to 14 residues. The germline gives CDR1 SGHRS, CDR2 YFSETQ. This CDR3 reads CASSTPGQGYGYTF. Written as DNA, the CDR3 is TGCGCCAGCAGCACACCGGGACAGGGCTATGGCTACACCTTC.

This clone was recorded once. The J gene is TRBJ1-2, the V gene TRBV19; possible D gene TRBD1, 6 bases. The CDR3 covers 17 residues. Between the trimmed V and J ends, which lost 7 bases and 0 bases, there was a span of 21 bases. Germline V lookup: CDR1 LNHDA, CDR2 SQIVND (reference sequence). Here the CDR3 reads CASKGDRDALANYGYTF. The CDR3, as DNA: TGTGCCAGTAAGGGGGACCGAGACGCGCTAGCTAACTATGGCTACACCTTC.

V and J are TRBV15 and TRBJ2-1; D is possibly TRBD1 (5 bases). Trimming removed 11 bases at V and 0 bases at J, with 17 bases between. CDR3 size: 15 residues. From germline, CDR1 is LNHNV and CDR2 YYDKDF (reference sequence). The DNA of the CDR3 is TGTGCCGTCAGGAAGGGGAACCCCTCCTACAATGAGCAGTTCTTC. Translation gives CAVRKGNPSYNEQFF.

The rearrangement joins TRBV5-1 to TRBJ2-1, with no clear D. V lost 5 bases and J lost 4, with 16 bases in between. The CDR3 has 15 residues. Germline V CDR1 and CDR2: SGHRS, YFSETQ. CDR3: CASRIGTEIYNEQFF. DNA of the CDR3: TGCGCCAGCAGGATCGGAACAGAGATTTACAATGAGCAGTTCTTC.

Worth noting for this clone: Sequence at one end of the junction differs from germline and may be a read error. The rearrangement joins TRBV27 to TRBJ2-7; 8 nucleotides match TRBD1. Per germline, CDR1 MNHEY and CDR2 SMNVEV (reference sequence). The CDR3 runs 15 residues. CDR3 in amino acids: CASRSGTGGTGGWDF. Written as DNA, the CDR3 is TGTGCCAGCAGGTCCGGGACAGGCGGAACCGGTGGTTGGGACTTC.

The J gene is TRBJ1-4, the V gene TRBV19, with no clear D. V dropped 5 bases and J dropped 4 bases, with 5 bases sitting between them. The CDR3 length is 12 residues. Germline V gene data show CDR1 as LNHDA and CDR2 as SQIVND (reference sequence). The CDR3 loop reads CASSEGNEKLFF. CDR3 nucleotide sequence: TGTGCCAGTAGTGAGGGTAATGAAAAACTGTTTTTT. Full variable domain (outside the CDR3, taken from reference TRBV19 and TRBJ1-4): DGGITQSPKYLFRKEGQNVTLSCEQNLNHDAMYWYRQDPGQGLRLIYYSQIVNDFQKGDIAEGYSVSREKKESFPLTVTSAQKNPTAFYLCASSEGNEKLFFGSGTQLSVL.

J is TRBJ2-1 and V is TRBV6-5; unclear D gene. Trimming took off 6 bases at V and 1 base at J, with 10 bases between the two ends. Germline V lookup: CDR1 MNHEY, CDR2 SVGAGI. The CDR3 sequence is 14 residues long. The CDR3 nucleotides are TGTGCCAGCAGCTCCGGAGTGTCCTACAATGAGCAGTTCTTC. It translates to CASSSGVSYNEQFF.